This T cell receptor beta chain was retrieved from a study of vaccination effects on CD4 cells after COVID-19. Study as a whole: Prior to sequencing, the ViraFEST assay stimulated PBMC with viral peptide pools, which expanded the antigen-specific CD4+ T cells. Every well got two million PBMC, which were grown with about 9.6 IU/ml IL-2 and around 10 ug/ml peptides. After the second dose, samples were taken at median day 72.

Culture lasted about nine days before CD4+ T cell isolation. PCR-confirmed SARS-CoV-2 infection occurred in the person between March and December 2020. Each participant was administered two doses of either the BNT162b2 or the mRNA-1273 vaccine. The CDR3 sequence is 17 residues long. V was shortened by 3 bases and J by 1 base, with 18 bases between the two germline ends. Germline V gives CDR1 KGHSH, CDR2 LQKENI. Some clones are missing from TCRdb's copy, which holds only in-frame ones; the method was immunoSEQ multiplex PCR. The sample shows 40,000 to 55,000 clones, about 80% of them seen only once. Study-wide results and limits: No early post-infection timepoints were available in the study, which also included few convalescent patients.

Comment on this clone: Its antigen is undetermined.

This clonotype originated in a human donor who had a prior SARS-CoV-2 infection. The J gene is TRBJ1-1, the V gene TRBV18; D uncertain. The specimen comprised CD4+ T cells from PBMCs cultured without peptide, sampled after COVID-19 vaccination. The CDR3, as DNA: TGTGCCAGCTCACCGTGGACCCCCGCCTTCGGGAACACTGAAGCTTTCTTT. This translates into CASSPWTPAFGNTEAFF.